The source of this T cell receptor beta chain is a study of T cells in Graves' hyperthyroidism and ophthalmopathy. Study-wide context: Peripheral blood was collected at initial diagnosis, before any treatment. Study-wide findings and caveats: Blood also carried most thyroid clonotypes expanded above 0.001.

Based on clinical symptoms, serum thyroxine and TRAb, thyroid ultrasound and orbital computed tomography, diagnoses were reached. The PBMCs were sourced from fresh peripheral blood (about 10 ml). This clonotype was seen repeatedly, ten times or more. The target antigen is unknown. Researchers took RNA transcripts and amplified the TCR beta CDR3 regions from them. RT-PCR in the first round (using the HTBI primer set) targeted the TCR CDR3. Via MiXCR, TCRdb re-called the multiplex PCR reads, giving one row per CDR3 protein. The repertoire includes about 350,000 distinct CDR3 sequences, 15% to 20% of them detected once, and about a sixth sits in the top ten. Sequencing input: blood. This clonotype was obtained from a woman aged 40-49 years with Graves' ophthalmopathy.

CDR3 amino acids: CASSAAPINEKLFF. The CDR3 DNA reads TGTGCCAGCAGTGCCGCCCCTATTAATGAAAAACTGTTTTTT. V usage is TRBV2 and J usage is TRBJ1-4; D is unclear. Deletions cut 4 bases from V and 4 bases from J, with 10 bases between. The CDR3 covers 14 residues. Germline V gene lookup returns CDR1 SNHLY and CDR2 FYNNEI.